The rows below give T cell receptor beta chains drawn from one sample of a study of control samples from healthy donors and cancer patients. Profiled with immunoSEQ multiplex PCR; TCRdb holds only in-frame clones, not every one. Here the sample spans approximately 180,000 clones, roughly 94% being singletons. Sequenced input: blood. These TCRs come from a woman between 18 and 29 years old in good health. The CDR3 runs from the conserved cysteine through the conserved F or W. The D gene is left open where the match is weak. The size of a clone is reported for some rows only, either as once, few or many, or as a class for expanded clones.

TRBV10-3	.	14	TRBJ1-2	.	CAISPDTTNYGYTF	TGTGCCATCAGCCCGGACACCACTAACTATGGCTACACCTTC
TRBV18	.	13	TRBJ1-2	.	CASSPVETGGYTF	TGTGCCAGCTCACCAGTCGAAACAGGGGGCTACACCTTC
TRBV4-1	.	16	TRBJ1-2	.	CASSQVGGRRSYGYTF	TGCGCCAGCAGCCAAGTGGGGGGGAGGCGGTCCTATGGCTACACCTTC
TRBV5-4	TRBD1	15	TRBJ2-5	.	CASSRTGGPQETQYF	TGTGCCAGCAGCCGGACAGGGGGCCCGCAAGAGACCCAGTACTTC
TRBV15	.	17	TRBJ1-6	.	CATPPRYGRASNSPLHF	TGTGCCACTCCTCCTAGATATGGACGAGCAAGTAATTCACCCCTCCACTTT
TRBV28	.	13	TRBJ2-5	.	CASSFWEQETQYF	TGTGCCAGCAGTTTTTGGGAGCAAGAGACCCAGTACTTC
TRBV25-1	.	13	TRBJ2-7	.	CASSRAGLHEQYF	TGTGCCAGCAGTCGAGCCGGGCTCCACGAGCAGTACTTC
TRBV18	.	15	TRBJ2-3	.	CASSPGSPGTDTQYF	TGTGCCAGCTCACCAGGATCCCCTGGGACAGATACGCAGTATTTT
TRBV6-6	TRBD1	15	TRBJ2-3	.	CASSYRGLRTDTQYF	TGTGCCAGCAGCTACAGGGGGCTCCGCACAGATACGCAGTATTTT
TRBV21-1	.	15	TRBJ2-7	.	CASSRVRTPLGEQYF	TGTGCCAGCAGCCGGGTAAGGACTCCCCTCGGCGAGCAGTACTTC
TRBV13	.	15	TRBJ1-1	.	CASSRPQEVRTEAFF	TGTGCCAGCAGCCGACCCCAGGAGGTGAGAACCGAAGCTTTCTTT
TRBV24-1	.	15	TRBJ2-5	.	CATSDLGSGQETQYF	TGTGCCACCAGTGATTTAGGCTCGGGGCAAGAGACCCAGTACTTC
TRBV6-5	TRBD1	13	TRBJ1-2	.	CASRAGGAGGYTF	TGTGCCAGCAGGGCAGGGGGCGCGGGTGGCTACACCTTC
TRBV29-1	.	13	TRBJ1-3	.	CSSSGDSGNTIYF	TGCAGCTCCTCAGGGGACTCTGGAAACACCATATATTTT
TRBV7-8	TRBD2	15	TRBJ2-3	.	CASSSGRGSTDTQYF	TGTGCCAGCAGCTCAGGGAGGGGTAGCACAGATACGCAGTATTTT
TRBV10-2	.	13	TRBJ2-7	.	CASSELTELEQYF	TGCGCCAGCAGTGAGTTAACAGAGCTCGAGCAGTACTTC
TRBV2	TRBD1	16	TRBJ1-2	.	CASSKNSDRASYGYTF	TGTGCCAGCAGCAAGAATTCGGACAGGGCCTCCTATGGCTACACCTTC
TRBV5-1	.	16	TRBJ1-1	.	CASSSRPLNQGTEAFF	TGCGCCAGCAGCTCACGCCCCCTTAATCAGGGGACTGAAGCTTTCTTT
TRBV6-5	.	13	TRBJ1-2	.	CASSYSIAYGYTF	TGTGCCAGCAGTTATAGCATCGCCTATGGCTACACCTTC
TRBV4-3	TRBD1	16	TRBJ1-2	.	CASSQVTGGPNYGYTF	TGCGCCAGCAGCCAAGTCACAGGGGGCCCTAACTATGGCTACACCTTC
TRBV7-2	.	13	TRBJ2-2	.	CASSFQTTGELFF	TGTGCCAGCAGCTTCCAAACCACCGGGGAGCTGTTTTTT
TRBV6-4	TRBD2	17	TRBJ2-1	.	CASSPSGGAEPYNEQFF	TGTGCCAGCAGCCCCAGCGGGGGAGCAGAGCCGTACAATGAGCAGTTCTTC
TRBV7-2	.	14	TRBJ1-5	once	CASSLGRNNQPQHF	TGTGCCAGCAGCTTAGGCAGGAACAATCAGCCCCAGCATTTT
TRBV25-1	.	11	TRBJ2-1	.	CASSENTEQFF	TGTGCCAGCAGTGAAAATACTGAGCAGTTCTTC
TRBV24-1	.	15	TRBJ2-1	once	CATSDPQGGNNEQFF	TGTGCCACCAGTGACCCACAGGGTGGCAACAATGAGCAGTTCTTC
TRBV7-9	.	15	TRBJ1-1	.	CASSLQGAENTEAFF	TGTGCCAGCAGCTTACAAGGGGCAGAGAACACTGAAGCTTTCTTT
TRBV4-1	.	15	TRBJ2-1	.	CASSQWDTPGNEQFF	TGCGCCAGCAGCCAATGGGACACCCCTGGCAATGAGCAGTTCTTC
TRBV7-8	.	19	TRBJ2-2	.	CASSYNSIWPKGVTGELFF	TGTGCCAGCAGCTACAACTCGATCTGGCCAAAGGGGGTCACCGGGGAGCTGTTTTTT
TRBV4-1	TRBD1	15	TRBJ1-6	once	CASSQSRTGFSPLHF	TGCGCCAGCAGCCAAAGTCGGACAGGGTTTTCACCCCTCCACTTT
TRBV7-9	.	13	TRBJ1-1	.	CASSVFVGTEAFF	TGTGCCAGCAGCGTTTTCGTGGGAACTGAAGCTTTCTTT
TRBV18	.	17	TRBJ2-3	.	CASSRVIASSGTDTQYF	TGTGCCAGCTCACGGGTTATAGCATCCAGCGGCACAGATACGCAGTATTTT
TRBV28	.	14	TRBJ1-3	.	CASSPGTTGNTIYF	TGTGCCAGCAGTCCCGGGACCACTGGAAACACCATATATTTT
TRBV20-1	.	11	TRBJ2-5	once	CSASKMETQYF	TGCAGTGCTAGTAAGATGGAGACCCAGTACTTC
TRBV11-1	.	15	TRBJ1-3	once	CASSLEGLSGNTIYF	TGTGCCAGCAGCTTGGAGGGGTTATCTGGAAACACCATATATTTT
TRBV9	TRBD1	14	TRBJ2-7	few	CASSVGDRVYEQYF	TGTGCCAGCAGCGTAGGCGACAGGGTTTACGAGCAGTACTTC
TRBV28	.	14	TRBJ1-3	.	CASSLLGSENTIYF	TGTGCCAGCAGTTTACTAGGGAGTGAAAACACCATATATTTT
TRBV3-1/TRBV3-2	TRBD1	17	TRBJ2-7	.	CASSHSRRGQGSYEQYF	TGTGCCAGCAGCCATTCAAGAAGGGGACAGGGTTCCTACGAGCAGTACTTC
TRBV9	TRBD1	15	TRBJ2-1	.	CASSVGGGSKNEQFF	TGTGCCAGCAGCGTAGGAGGGGGCTCCAAGAATGAGCAGTTCTTC
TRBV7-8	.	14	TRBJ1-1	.	CASSSTVMNTEAFF	TGTGCCAGCAGCTCGACAGTCATGAACACTGAAGCTTTCTTT
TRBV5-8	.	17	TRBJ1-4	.	CASSLTGRSTYNEKLFF	TGTGCCAGCAGCTTGACCGGACGATCGACCTATAATGAAAAACTGTTTTTT
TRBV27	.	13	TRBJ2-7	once	CASSLYRGYEQYF	TGTGCCAGCAGTTTGTATAGGGGCTACGAGCAGTACTTC
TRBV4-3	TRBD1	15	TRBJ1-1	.	CASSQVARGATEAFF	TGCGCCAGCAGCCAAGTGGCCAGGGGGGCCACTGAAGCTTTCTTT
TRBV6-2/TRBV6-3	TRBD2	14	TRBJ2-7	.	CASSVMGGTYEQYF	TGTGCCAGCAGCGTAATGGGAGGGACCTACGAGCAGTACTTC
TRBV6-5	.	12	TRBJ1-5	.	CASSGPNQPQHF	TGTGCCAGCAGCGGCCCTAATCAGCCCCAGCATTTT
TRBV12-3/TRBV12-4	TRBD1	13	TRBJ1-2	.	CASSIGTGNGYTF	TGTGCCAGCAGTATAGGGACAGGGAATGGCTACACCTTC
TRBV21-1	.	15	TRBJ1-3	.	CASSKGGAGENTIYF	TGTGCCAGCAGCAAAGGGGGCGCAGGGGAAAACACCATATATTTT
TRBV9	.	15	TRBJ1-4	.	CASSLGTAGGEKLFF	TGTGCCAGCAGCCTGGGGACGGCGGGTGGGGAAAAACTGTTTTTT
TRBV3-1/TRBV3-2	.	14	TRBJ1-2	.	CASSQDKGGDGYTF	TGTGCCAGCAGCCAAGATAAGGGGGGGGATGGCTACACCTTC
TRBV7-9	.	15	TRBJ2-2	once	CASSFGQSLTGELFF	TGTGCCAGCAGCTTCGGACAGTCGCTCACCGGGGAGCTGTTTTTT
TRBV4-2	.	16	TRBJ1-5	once	CASSRIGYRNNQPQHF	TGTGCCAGCAGCCGTATAGGCTACCGGAACAATCAGCCCCAGCATTTT
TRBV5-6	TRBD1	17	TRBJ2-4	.	CASSSSTGGLAKNIQYF	TGTGCCAGCAGCTCCTCGACAGGGGGCTTAGCCAAAAACATTCAGTACTTC